These 31 T cell receptor beta chains were all obtained from the same sample, sequenced in a study of identical twins. From the 5' RACE reads, TCRdb called clonotypes with MiXCR, one entry per CDR3 protein. The sample lists about 730,000 distinct CDR3 sequences, approximately 21% seen once, with 4.3% in the top ten. The data also belong to a second study, concerning T cells expressing NK-cell markers.

The specimen sequenced was PBMCs. The receptors stem from a woman between 18 and 30 years old in good health.

The chain couples TRBV12-3 or TRBV12-4 to TRBJ2-5; no definite D call. The CDR3 consists of 14 residues. The V and J ends lost 6 bases and 7 bases respectively, with 18 bases between them. The CDR3 DNA sequence: TGTGCCAGCAGCTCCCGGGCTTCGGGCGGGACCCAGTACTTC. Protein product: CASSSRASGGTQYF.

This clonotype showed up just a few times. The chain links TRBV6-4 to TRBJ2-1; 10 bases align to TRBD2. The CDR3 has 16 residues. The trim removed 3 bases at V and 8 bases at J, leaving 10 bases unmatched. Germline V lookup: CDR1 MRHNA, CDR2 SNTAGT. The CDR3 DNA sequence: TGTGCCAGCAGTGAGGGGTCTAGCGGGGGACCCGATGAGCAGTTCTTC. Residues: CASSEGSSGGPDEQFF.

This clonotype was recorded many times. The chain couples TRBV15 to TRBJ2-7; D call uncertain. The V gene's germline CDR1 is LNHNV and CDR2 YYDKDF (reference sequence). Trimming left V 1 base short and J 3 bases short, with 4 bases between. The CDR3 has 12 amino acids. Here the CDR3 DNA reads TGTGCCACCAGCAGAGCGAACTACGAGCAGTACTTC. It codes for CATSRANYEQYF.

There are a few counts of this clonotype. The chain employs TRBV20-1 and TRBJ2-5, with D tentatively TRBD1 (5 bases). CDR1 and CDR2 from the germline V gene are DFQATT and SNEGSKA (reference sequence). Trimming took off 7 bases at V and 5 bases at J, with 20 bases between the two ends. CDR3 length: 14 amino acids. The CDR3 protein is CSVPGRTIMETQYF. As DNA, the CDR3 is TGCAGTGTGCCAGGACGGACAATAATGGAGACCCAGTACTTC.

This clonotype appeared a few times. This sequence joins TRBV10-1 and TRBJ2-3; 7 nucleotides match TRBD2. V trimming: 0 bases; J trimming: 3 bases; junction bases outside the gene matches: 0. Germline values: CDR1 WNHNN, CDR2 SYGVQD (reference sequence). CDR3 size: 14 residues. In nucleotides, the CDR3 is TGCGCCAGCAGTGAGTCGGGACTAACAGATACGCAGTATTTT. Protein: CASSESGLTDTQYF.

This clonotype has more than one count but fewer than ten. The chain is built from TRBV29-1 and TRBJ2-3; 7 nucleotides agree with TRBD2. The ends lost 6 bases at V and 10 bases at J; junction bases unmatched: 1. The CDR3 covers 9 residues. From germline, CDR1 is SQVTM and CDR2 ANQGSEA. DNA of the CDR3: TGCAGCGTGGGAGGGGCGCAGTATTTT. This codes for CSVGGAQYF.

V gene TRBV20-1 combines with J gene TRBJ2-4; D is unclear. The CDR3 is 17 amino acids. Trimming took off 0 bases at V and 0 bases at J, with 15 bases between the two ends. The germline V gene has CDR1 DFQATT and CDR2 SNEGSKA (reference sequence). The CDR3 nucleotides are TGCAGTGCTAGAGATCTGAAACTAAAACTAGCCAAAAACATTCAGTACTTC. As protein: CSARDLKLKLAKNIQYF.

The chain carries TRBV7-2 and TRBJ2-7; 7 bases line up with TRBD1. In germline, CDR1 is SGHTA, CDR2 FQGNSA. The length of the CDR3 is 13 residues. V shed 9 bases and J 7 bases; nucleotides not matched to a gene: 12. CDR3 sequence reads: CASKGDRSKEQYF. The CDR3 bases are TGTGCCAGTAAGGGGGACAGATCGAAGGAGCAGTACTTC.

This rearrangement joins TRBV10-3 to TRBJ2-3; perhaps TRBD2 as D (6 bases). V lost 0 bases, J lost 3 bases, and 7 bases lay in between. Germline CDR1 ENHRY, CDR2 SYGVKD. The CDR3 extends over 14 amino acids. The CDR3 bases are TGTGCCATCAGTGAGTCGAGCGGGACAGATACGCAGTATTTT. Its translation is CAISESSGTDTQYF.

This clonotype was observed a few times. The genes are TRBV29-1 and TRBJ2-1; 8 bases line up with TRBD2. Germline V CDR1 and CDR2: SQVTM, ANQGSEA. After removal of 4 bases from V and 5 bases from J, the junction contained 4 bases not matched to a gene. CDR3 length: 13 residues. CDR3 in DNA: TGCAGCGTTGCGACTAGCGTGAACAATGAGCAGTTCTTC. This translates into CSVATSVNNEQFF.

The chain uses TRBV7-2 and TRBJ2-1; either TRBD1 or TRBD2 may fit D (5 bases each). V shed 4 bases and J shed 0 bases, with 10 bases lying between them. The CDR3 runs 15 residues. Germline V gene sequence: CDR1 SGHTA, CDR2 FQGNSA. CDR3 bases: TGTGCCAGCAGCTACCGGGACGTCTCCTACAATGAGCAGTTCTTC. Translating it yields CASSYRDVSYNEQFF.

This clonotype was seen a handful of times. The chain uses TRBV6-1 and TRBJ2-7; possible D gene TRBD2, 5 bases. From germline, CDR1 is MNHNS and CDR2 SASEGT. The V end lost 7 bases, the J end lost 5 bases, and 15 bases lay between the germline ends. CDR3 length: 13 amino acids. The CDR3 coding sequence is TGTGCCAGCATGAGGGCCCGTCTTGACGAGCAGTACTTC. This gives the protein CASMRARLDEQYF.

This clonotype was seen only a few times. The V call is TRBV6-2 or TRBV6-3, the J call TRBJ2-4; the D gene is possibly TRBD1 (5 bases). This CDR3 spans 14 amino acids. V was shortened by 9 bases and J by 8 bases, with 20 bases between the two germline ends. Germline V gene sequence: CDR1 MNHEY, CDR2 SVGEGT. CDR3 nucleotides: TGTGCCAGTCACACCCCAGGGTCGAGGCACATTCAGTACTTC. Its protein product is CASHTPGSRHIQYF.

This chain joins TRBV5-1 and TRBJ2-7; a weak D match, TRBD2 (5 bases). The CDR3 extends over 13 amino acids. Looked up from germline, CDR1 is SGHRS and CDR2 is YFSETQ. V was shortened by 4 bases and J by 3 bases, with 11 bases between the two germline ends. CDR3: CASSGESRYEQYF. The CDR3 DNA is TGCGCCAGCAGCGGGGAGTCCCGCTACGAGCAGTACTTC. Using reference TRBV5-1 and TRBJ2-7 for the parts outside the CDR3, the full variable domain is KAGVTQTPRYLIKTRGQQVTLSCSPISGHRSVSWYQQTPGQGLQFLFEYFSETQRNKGNFPGRFSGRQFSNSRSEMNVSTLELGDSALYLCASSGESRYEQYFGPGTRLTVT.

This clonotype has a handful of counts. The rearrangement uses TRBV9 and TRBJ2-2, with D possibly being TRBD1 or TRBD2 (5 bases each). The CDR3 runs 13 residues. With 4 bases removed from V and 5 bases from J, the gap between germline ends came to 9 bases. Germline V gives CDR1 SGDLS, CDR2 YYNGEE. Written as DNA, the CDR3 is TGTGCCAGCAGCCCCTGGGGGACCGGGGAGCTGTTTTTT. It specifies CASSPWGTGELFF. The full variable domain, with the rest looked up from reference TRBV9 and TRBJ2-2, is DSGVTQTPKHLITATGQRVTLRCSPRSGDLSVYWYQQSLDQGLQFLIQYYNGEERAKGNILERFSAQQFPDLHSELNLSSLELGDSALYFCASSPWGTGELFFGEGSRLTVL.

This clonotype has just a few counts. This chain connects TRBV4-2 to TRBJ2-2; 7 positions match TRBD2. V shed 0 bases, J shed 4 bases, and the junction held 11 bases outside the gene matches. This CDR3 region has 18 residues. The germline V gene has CDR1 LGHNA and CDR2 YNFKEQ. The CDR3 is CASSQESWEGRITGELFF. In DNA form, the CDR3 reads TGTGCCAGCAGCCAAGAAAGTTGGGAGGGTCGAATCACCGGGGAGCTGTTTTTT.

This clonotype was recorded a few times. This chain uses TRBV15 with TRBJ2-1; TRBD2 agrees at 9 bases. The trim removed 5 bases at V and 9 bases at J, leaving 8 bases unmatched. The germline gives CDR1 LNHNV, CDR2 YYDKDF (reference sequence). The CDR3 has 14 residues. This CDR3 is CATSFGTSSGEQFF. In nucleotides, the CDR3 is TGTGCCACCAGCTTCGGGACTAGCAGCGGTGAGCAGTTCTTC.

Only a few counts were recorded for this clonotype. The chain recombines TRBV12-3 or TRBV12-4 with TRBJ1-2, with D perhaps matching TRBD1 (6 bases). With 7 bases removed from V and 2 bases from J, the gap between germline ends came to 20 bases. This CDR3 comprises 16 residues. CDR3 sequence (DNA): TGTGCCAGCACCATAAGGGAACAGGGCCGAAACTATGGCTACACCTTC. Translated, it gives CASTIREQGRNYGYTF.

This clonotype was recorded a few times. The V call is TRBV7-2, the J call TRBJ2-7; D is ambiguous. The CDR3 covers 13 residues. Germline V gene sequence: CDR1 SGHTA, CDR2 FQGNSA. Trimming took 9 bases from V and 1 from J, leaving 13 bases between them. The CDR3 DNA is TGTGCCAGTACACCTAGGAGTTCCTACGAGCAGTACTTC. Its protein is CASTPRSSYEQYF. The full variable domain, with the rest looked up from reference TRBV7-2 and TRBJ2-7, is GAGVSQSPSNKVTEKGKDVELRCDPISGHTALYWYRQSLGQGLEFLIYFQGNSAPDKSGLPSDRFSAERTGGSVSTLTIQRTQQEDSAVYLCASTPRSSYEQYFGPGTRLTVT.

This clonotype was seen a handful of times. V and J are TRBV7-2 and TRBJ2-2; the match to TRBD1 covers 7 bases. The CDR3 extends over 16 amino acids. The germline CDR1 and CDR2 sequences are SGHTA and FQGNSA. The V segment lost 3 bases and the J segment 3 bases; nucleotides outside the gene matches: 7. The CDR3 sequence is CASSFDRVADTGELFF. The CDR3 DNA reads as TGTGCCAGCAGCTTTGACAGGGTGGCCGACACCGGGGAGCTGTTTTTT. The whole variable domain, remainder taken from reference TRBV7-2 and TRBJ2-2, is GAGVSQSPSNKVTEKGKDVELRCDPISGHTALYWYRQSLGQGLEFLIYFQGNSAPDKSGLPSDRFSAERTGGSVSTLTIQRTQQEDSAVYLCASSFDRVADTGELFFGEGSRLTVL.

This sequence joins TRBV5-1 and TRBJ1-1; 7 nucleotides line up with TRBD1. V lost 5 bases, J lost 1 base, and 5 bases stayed unmatched. CDR1 and CDR2 (germline): SGHRS, YFSETQ. The CDR3 spans 14 residues. CDR3 DNA: TGCGCCAGCAGATTCGACAGGGCGAACACTGAAGCTTTCTTT. Residues: CASRFDRANTEAFF.

The V and J genes are TRBV18 and TRBJ1-2; no reliable D call. Germline V lookup: CDR1 KGHSH, CDR2 LQKENI. The CDR3 is made up of 14 amino acids. Trimming took 0 bases from V and 7 from J, leaving 12 bases between them. The CDR3 DNA reads as TGTGCCAGCTCACCACCGGGAGGGAGCGGTGGCTACACCTTC. This gives the protein CASSPPGGSGGYTF.

V gene TRBV12-3 or TRBV12-4 combines with J gene TRBJ2-2; D is possibly TRBD1 or TRBD2 (5 bases each). Trimming removed 6 bases from V and 9 bases from J, with 11 bases in between. This CDR3 region has 12 residues. The CDR3 sequence is CASSLGERELFF. CDR3 nucleotides: TGTGCCAGCAGCTTGGGGGAGCGGGAGCTGTTTTTT.

Concerning this clonotype: One base away lies a much larger clone, so this may be a sequencing read error. The genes are TRBV29-1 and TRBJ2-3, with a possible D match to TRBD2 (6 bases). The CDR3 spans 13 residues. The germline V gene encodes CDR1 SQVTM and CDR2 ANQGSEA. The V gene lost 5 bases and the J gene lost 3 bases, with 12 bases spanning the gap. The CDR3 here is CSVRRGRTDTQYF. CDR3 in DNA: TGCAGCGTTCGTCGGGGGAGGACAGATACGCAGTATTTT.

This chain joins TRBV5-5 and TRBJ1-2; TRBD1 agrees at 8 bases. The J segment lost 9 bases and the V segment lost 0 bases, leaving 7 bases of the junction unmatched. The CDR3 has 14 amino acids. In germline, CDR1 is SGHKS, CDR2 YYEKEE (reference sequence). The CDR3 region is CASSLAGQGYSYTF. CDR3 coding DNA: TGTGCCAGCAGCTTGGCAGGACAGGGTTACAGCTACACCTTC.

This clonotype has a handful of counts. V is TRBV10-2 and J is TRBJ2-2; either TRBD1 or TRBD2 may fit D (5 bases each). Per germline, CDR1 WSHSY and CDR2 SAAADI. V was clipped by 8 bases and J by 6 bases, with 16 bases between them. CDR3 length: 14 amino acids. The CDR3 sequence is CASSGPQGAGELFF. The CDR3 DNA sequence: TGCGCCAGCTCAGGCCCCCAGGGAGCCGGGGAGCTGTTTTTT.

The chain employs TRBV9 and TRBJ1-5; no reliable D call. Trimming took 0 bases from V and 8 from J, leaving 12 bases between them. This CDR3 is 14 amino acids long. The germline CDR1 and CDR2 sequences are SGDLS and YYNGEE. The CDR3 sequence is CASSVGGGREPQHF. The DNA for the CDR3 is TGTGCCAGCAGCGTAGGCGGAGGGCGAGAGCCCCAGCATTTT.

CDR3 sequence (DNA): TGCAGTGCTGATAGCGGGAACCAAGAGACCCAGTACTTC. It translates to CSADSGNQETQYF. The chain carries TRBV20-1 and TRBJ2-5, with 8 bases aligning to TRBD2. Germline CDR1 DFQATT, CDR2 SNEGSKA (reference sequence). The CDR3 extends over 13 amino acids. Trimming cost V 5 bases and J 0 bases; bases outside gene matches: 2.

This clonotype came up many times. V is TRBV5-4 and J is TRBJ2-2; D remains ambiguous. The CDR3 runs to 14 residues. Germline lookup yields CDR1 SGHNT and CDR2 YYREEE (reference sequence). The germline V and J ends were trimmed by 1 base and 1 base, with 5 bases remaining between them. The CDR3 loop is CASSLLGNTGELFF. The CDR3, as DNA: TGTGCCAGCAGCTTGCTGGGGAACACCGGGGAGCTGTTTTTT. The full variable domain, with the rest looked up from reference TRBV5-4 and TRBJ2-2, is ETGVTQSPTHLIKTRGQQVTLRCSSQSGHNTVSWYQQALGQGPQFIFQYYREEENGRGNFPPRFSGLQFPNYSSELNVNALELDDSALYLCASSLLGNTGELFFGEGSRLTVL.

The CDR3: CASSRTSGGGRQFF. Written as DNA, the CDR3 is TGTGCCAGCAGTCGCACTAGCGGGGGGGGGAGGCAGTTCTTC. The rearrangement joins TRBV6-1 to TRBJ2-1, with 13 bases matching TRBD2. Germline V gene lookup returns CDR1 MNHNS and CDR2 SASEGT. The junction had 7 bases not matched to a gene; V was cut back by 5 bases and J by 12 bases. CDR3 length: 14 amino acids.

The genes are TRBV7-2 and TRBJ2-7; D ambiguous. The CDR3 has 13 amino acids. Per germline, CDR1 SGHTA and CDR2 FQGNSA. Trimming pared 5 bases from V and 3 bases from J, leaving 11 bases between. The CDR3 spells CASSRAELYEQYF. Written as DNA, the CDR3 is TGTGCCAGCAGCAGGGCAGAACTCTACGAGCAGTACTTC.